This is a list of T cell receptor beta chains from one sample in a study of T cells in localized non-small cell lung cancer. TCRdb keeps only in-frame clones here, not all; method: immunoSEQ multiplex PCR. The sample contains 23,000 or so clones, roughly nine tenths of which appear only once. Sequenced material: peripheral blood, taken before any cancer treatment. The receptor set was obtained from a woman aged 35 to 75 with stage I lung adenocarcinoma. Both conserved end residues are trimmed from each CDR3.

j_call v_call cdr3_aa
TRBJ2-7 TRBV6-5 ASSGGTGSYEQY
TRBJ2-7 TRBV18 ASSPSNYEQY
TRBJ2-1 TRBV7-6 ASSTPGKIYNEQF
TRBJ1-6 TRBV10-2 ASSVTGSSTRPHSPLH
TRBJ2-7 TRBV11-2 ASSGIGQSTYEQY
TRBJ1-2 TRBV30 AWSPDRGLWGYT
TRBJ2-1 TRBV10-3 AISGDNNEQF
TRBJ2-7 TRBV5-4 ASRNFGDSYEQY
TRBJ2-6 TRBV19 ATYRGDPFGANVLT
TRBJ2-5 TRBV18 ASSLGTPQETQY
TRBJ1-5 TRBV16 ASSLTPGANQPQH
TRBJ2-2 TRBV28 ASLIRDFTGELF
TRBJ2-1 TRBV4-3 ASSQDHRSTTYNEQF
TRBJ1-3 TRBV9 ASSPRGQVPSGNTIY
TRBJ2-1 TRBV4-1 ASSQVGGFGKF
TRBJ2-3 TRBV5-1 ASNQNGDDTQY
TRBJ1-6 TRBV5-5 ASSTDYNSPLH
TRBJ1-3 TRBV19 ASRGRTVSSGNTIY
TRBJ2-5 TRBV6-1 ASNRLAGYETQY
TRBJ2-3 TRBV7-3 ASSLYSDTQY
TRBJ2-7 TRBV7-9 ASSLADGRGYEQY
TRBJ1-3 TRBV4-3 ASSQVLGQAGNTIY
TRBJ2-3 TRBV29-1 SVYSGGAGDTQY
TRBJ1-1 TRBV5-5 ASSIRQGLNTEAF
TRBJ2-5 TRBV11-3 ASSGTGSLQETQY
TRBJ1-3 TRBV7-2 ASSQAQGPSGNTIY
TRBJ2-5 TRBV7-2 ASNAGTAQETQY
TRBJ2-3 TRBV7-2 ASSSHQVPGLAGTQY
TRBJ1-3 TRBV7-8 ASSRSIGYTIY
TRBJ2-1 TRBV9 ASSVVRGEQF
TRBJ2-5 TRBV30 AWSGGRETQY
TRBJ2-3 TRBV6-5 ASSLFQSTDTQY
TRBJ2-1 TRBV19 ASTTDRISSYNEQF
TRBJ2-7 TRBV28 ASSFSARTGSYEQY
TRBJ2-1 TRBV5-1 ASSLGPGQSTF
TRBJ2-3 TRBV18 ASSPTDTQY
TRBJ1-1 TRBV15 ATSRGDRDGTEAF
TRBJ1-2 TRBV7-6 ASSQNREGGYT
TRBJ2-1 TRBV5-4 ASSLAGESYNEQF
TRBJ1-5 TRBV4-3 ASSQDHGGIGSNQPQH
TRBJ1-4 TRBV7-9 ASSPQGAAEKLF
TRBJ2-1 TRBV7-6 ASSRGTLFNEQF
TRBJ2-2 TRBV7-9 ASNSRGGTGELF
TRBJ1-1 TRBV19 ASRLQGPNTEAF
TRBJ1-5 TRBV15 ATSRDSNTGDSNQPQH
TRBJ2-4 TRBV21-1 ASSVRDRSSKNIQY
TRBJ2-2 TRBV10-3 AILSGVNTGELF
TRBJ1-3 TRBV19 ASRWRDSGNTIY
TRBJ1-4 TRBV4-3 ASSPSQGQSTNEKLF
TRBJ1-3 TRBV30 AWSVGVSSGNTIY
TRBJ1-1 TRBV30 AWSEISSTEAF
TRBJ2-7 TRBV10-3 AISESKTRNSYEQY
TRBJ2-7 TRBV7-9 ASSQRLAGGHGEQY
TRBJ1-3 TRBV7-9 ASSLSELRNTIY
TRBJ2-4 TRBV19 ASSVQGLDKNIQY
TRBJ1-3 TRBV6-9 ASFQGQVSGNTIY
TRBJ1-1 TRBV29-1 SSVDTEAF
TRBJ2-5 TRBV5-1 ASSPTRLVEETQY
TRBJ2-2 TRBV5-1 ASSPGQNTGELF
TRBJ2-3 TRBV27 ASSTWDRSTDTQY